The rows below give T cell receptor beta chains drawn from one sample of a study of blood T cells in healthy people across ages. MiXCR, applied by TCRdb to the 5' RACE reads, yields one record per CDR3 protein. Of 1.5 million to 2 million distinct CDR3 sequences listed, about 30% are singletons. Source material: blood. These receptor sequences come from a woman in her 30s in good health. Each CDR3 is given with its conserved first and last residue. The D gene is left open where the match is weak. Rows give clone size only sometimes, using once, few, many, or a class for an expanded clone.

size	J	D	V	CDR3	DNA
few	TRBJ1-2	TRBD1	TRBV6-5	CASSSRTGEFYGYTF	TGTGCCAGCAGTTCACGGACAGGGGAATTCTATGGCTACACCTTC
few	TRBJ2-3	-	TRBV3-1	CASSQVRGADTQYF	TGTGCCAGCAGCCAAGTGAGGGGGGCTGATACGCAGTATTTT
-	TRBJ2-3	TRBD2	TRBV20-1	CSARGGAGEVDTQYF	TGCAGTGCTAGAGGGGGAGCGGGAGAGGTAGATACGCAGTATTTT
-	TRBJ2-5	-	TRBV20-1	CSARETAKHQETQYF	TGCAGTGCTAGAGAGACAGCCAAACACCAAGAGACCCAGTACTTC
few	TRBJ2-1	-	TRBV2	CASSETRGDEQFF	TGTGCCAGCAGTGAGACTAGAGGCGATGAGCAGTTCTTC
many	TRBJ2-4	TRBD1	TRBV4-2	CASSHLTGGKNIQYF	TGTGCCAGCAGCCATTTGACAGGGGGGAAAAACATTCAGTACTTC
few	TRBJ2-4	TRBD2	TRBV5-1	CASSPGLAARKNIQYF	TGCGCCAGCAGCCCCGGACTAGCGGCACGGAAAAACATACAGTACTTC
many	TRBJ1-5	-	TRBV6-2/TRBV6-3	CASSYEGQPQHF	TGTGCCAGCAGTTATGAAGGTCAGCCCCAGCATTTT
few	TRBJ2-3	TRBD2	TRBV10-3	CATSGTSADTQYF	TGTGCCACAAGCGGGACTAGCGCAGATACGCAGTATTTT
many	TRBJ2-7	TRBD2	TRBV20-1	CSASDLAGTYEQYF	TGCAGTGCTAGCGATCTAGCGGGAACGTACGAGCAGTACTTC
once	TRBJ1-2	-	TRBV20-1	CSARARGDWVGYTF	TGCAGTGCTAGAGCCCGGGGGGACTGGGTTGGCTACACCTTC
-	TRBJ2-1	-	TRBV12-3/TRBV12-4	CAFPLCSYNEQFF	TGTGCCTTCCCACTGTGCTCCTACAATGAGCAGTTCTTC
-	TRBJ2-3	TRBD2	TRBV7-2	CASSTSGSLTQYF	TGTGCCAGCAGCACTAGCGGGAGTTTGACGCAGTATTTT
few	TRBJ2-7	TRBD2	TRBV10-2	CASSERTSGTYEQYF	TGCGCCAGCAGTGAGAGAACTAGCGGGACCTACGAGCAGTACTTC
-	TRBJ1-2	TRBD1	TRBV20-1	CSSRPGGIDVGGYTF	TGCAGCTCCCGGCCAGGGGGGATTGATGTTGGTGGCTACACCTTC
-	TRBJ2-7	-	TRBV21-1	CASSKGRGISFYEQYF	TGTGCCAGCAGCAAAGGTAGAGGGATCTCCTTCTACGAGCAGTACTTC
few	TRBJ1-3	-	TRBV5-6	CAGSSRMSGNTIYF	TGTGCCGGTAGCTCAAGAATGTCTGGAAACACCATATATTTT
-	TRBJ1-5	-	TRBV5-6	CASSFGGGQPQHF	TGTGCCAGCAGCTTCGGGGGGGGTCAGCCCCAGCATTTT
many	TRBJ2-7	-	TRBV18	CASSLSGTASYEQYF	TGTGCCAGCTCACTATCCGGGACGGCCTCTTACGAGCAGTACTTC
few	TRBJ1-2	-	TRBV20-1	CSATPEGYGYTF	TGCAGTGCCACGCCAGAGGGCTATGGCTACACCTTC
-	TRBJ2-5	-	TRBV7-7	CATSRGGRGGETQYF	TGTGCCACCAGCAGAGGTGGCAGGGGGGGAGAGACCCAGTACTTC
-	TRBJ2-3	TRBD2	TRBV14	CASSLWTSGRTDTQYF	TGTGCCAGCAGCCTTTGGACTAGCGGGAGAACAGATACGCAGTATTTT
-	TRBJ2-1	-	TRBV5-5	CASSPDYFSYNGQFF	TGTGCCAGCAGCCCGGACTATTTCTCCTACAATGGGCAGTTCTTC
-	TRBJ2-3	TRBD2	TRBV6-5	CASSPGLAAPGETQYF	TGTGCCAGCAGCCCGGGACTAGCGGCCCCGGGAGAGACGCAGTATTTT
few	TRBJ2-3	-	TRBV4-1	CASSQTVADTDTQYF	TGCGCCAGCAGCCAAACGGTAGCGGACACAGATACGCAGTATTTT
-	TRBJ2-7	-	TRBV20-1	CGARGQSSSYEQYF	TGCGGTGCTAGAGGACAGTCCAGCTCCTACGAGCAGTACTTC
many	TRBJ2-1	-	TRBV28	CASSISDNEQFF	TGTGCCAGCAGTATTAGTGACAATGAGCAGTTCTTC
-	TRBJ1-5	-	TRBV6-2/TRBV6-3	CASSYTAKHNQPQHF	TGTGCCAGCAGTTACACCGCCAAGCATAATCAGCCCCAGCATTTT
-	TRBJ2-1	-	TRBV7-9	CASSPTGTTNVQFF	TGTGCCAGCAGCCCCACCGGGACAACCAATGTGCAGTTCTTC
-	TRBJ2-3	TRBD1	TRBV12-3/TRBV12-4	CASSFSGTGSRNTQYF	TGTGCCAGCAGTTTCTCAGGGACAGGGTCTCGTAATACGCAGTATTTT
few	TRBJ2-5	-	TRBV20-1	CSAGRAEETQYF	TGCAGTGCTGGCAGGGCGGAGGAGACCCAGTACTTC
-	TRBJ2-7	TRBD2	TRBV20-1	CSARSAGGHYEQYF	TGCAGTGCTAGATCAGCGGGAGGGCACTACGAGCAGTACTTC
-	TRBJ2-6	-	TRBV7-2	CASSLVLVTSGANVLTF	TGTGCCAGCAGCCTCGTGCTGGTGACCTCTGGGGCCAACGTCCTGACTTTC
few	TRBJ2-3	-	TRBV29-1	CSALGGGERQYF	TGCAGCGCACTGGGAGGCGGGGAAAGGCAGTATTTT
-	TRBJ1-3	-	TRBV11-2	CASSSNFRGRNGNTIYF	TGTGCCAGCAGCTCCAACTTCCGGGGTCGTAATGGAAACACCATATATTTT
many	TRBJ1-2	TRBD1	TRBV12-3/TRBV12-4	CATLGDRNYGYTF	TGTGCCACCTTGGGGGACAGGAACTATGGCTACACCTTC
few	TRBJ1-5	-	TRBV20-1	CSATQGGPRQPQHF	TGCAGTGCAACCCAAGGAGGCCCGAGACAGCCCCAGCATTTT
-	TRBJ2-1	TRBD2	TRBV20-1	CSASLAGAYSEQFF	TGCAGTGCTAGCCTAGCGGGAGCCTACAGTGAGCAGTTCTTC
-	TRBJ2-5	-	TRBV7-6	CASSLGPAEETQYF	TGTGCCAGCAGCTTAGGGCCAGCTGAAGAGACCCAGTACTTC
-	TRBJ1-6	-	TRBV6-2/TRBV6-3	CAGRLDGDSPLHF	TGTGCCGGGAGATTGGACGGGGATTCACCCCTCCACTTT
many	TRBJ2-7	-	TRBV12-3/TRBV12-4	CASSHRDGSYEQYF	TGTGCCAGCAGTCACCGGGACGGCTCCTACGAGCAGTACTTC
few	TRBJ2-1	-	TRBV7-2	CATLALGGKNEQFF	TGTGCCACTCTAGCCCTTGGCGGAAAGAATGAGCAGTTCTTC
-	TRBJ1-2	-	TRBV3-1	CASSRTDTGLGSYTF	TGTGCCAGCAGCCGGACGGACACAGGTCTCGGTAGCTACACCTTC
many	TRBJ2-7	-	TRBV3-1	CASSTRDLAYEQYF	TGTGCCAGCAGCACTCGGGACTTGGCCTACGAGCAGTACTTC
many	TRBJ1-2	-	TRBV6-6	CASSYSWGVGYTF	TGTGCCAGCAGTTACTCGTGGGGTGTTGGCTACACCTTC
few	TRBJ1-2	TRBD1	TRBV9	CASSPRQGALYGYTF	TGTGCCAGCAGCCCAAGACAGGGCGCACTATATGGCTACACCTTC
few	TRBJ2-3	TRBD2	TRBV12-3/TRBV12-4	CASSLEPSGGISSTDTQYF	TGTGCCAGCAGTTTAGAGCCTAGCGGGGGGATCTCTAGCACAGATACGCAGTATTTT
-	TRBJ2-7	TRBD1	TRBV5-5	CASSRDRGERYVQYF	TGTGCCAGCAGCCGGGACAGGGGAGAAAGGTACGTGCAGTACTTC
many	TRBJ2-3	-	TRBV29-1	CSARTGRDSTDTQYF	TGCAGCGCCCGAACAGGGAGGGATAGCACAGATACGCAGTATTTT
many	TRBJ2-1	-	TRBV20-1	CSAIPTGLSNEQFF	TGCAGTGCAATTCCGACAGGTCTTAGCAATGAGCAGTTCTTC
few	TRBJ2-1	-	TRBV24-1	CATNGGTYNEQFF	TGTGCCACCAACGGGGGAACCTACAATGAGCAGTTCTTC
few	TRBJ2-4	-	TRBV21-1	CASKRVAKNIQYF	TGTGCCAGCAAGAGGGTGGCCAAAAACATTCAGTACTTC